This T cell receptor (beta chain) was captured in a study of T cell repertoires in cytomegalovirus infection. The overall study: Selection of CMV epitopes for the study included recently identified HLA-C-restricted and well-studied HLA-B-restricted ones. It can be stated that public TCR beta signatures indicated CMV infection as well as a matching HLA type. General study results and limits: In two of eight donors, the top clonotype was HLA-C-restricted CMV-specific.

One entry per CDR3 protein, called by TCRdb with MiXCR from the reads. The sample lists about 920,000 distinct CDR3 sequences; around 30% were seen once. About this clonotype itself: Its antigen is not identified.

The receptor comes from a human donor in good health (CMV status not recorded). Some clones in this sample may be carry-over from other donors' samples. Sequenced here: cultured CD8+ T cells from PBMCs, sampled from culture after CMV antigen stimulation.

The CDR3 bases are TGTGCCAGCGCACTCCCGGGAACAGGGGAGCAGTTCTTC. Protein: CASALPGTGEQFF. The V gene is TRBV12-3 or TRBV12-4, the J gene TRBJ2-1, with D maybe TRBD1 (6 bases). There are 13 residues in the CDR3. The germline V and J ends were trimmed by 8 bases and 10 bases, with 18 bases remaining between them.